This T cell receptor (beta chain) was recovered during a study of OX40 agonist ivuxolimab in advanced cancers. The CDR3 length is 14 residues. Germline lookup yields CDR1 SNHLY and CDR2 FYNNEI. The germline V and J ends were trimmed by 4 bases and 6 bases, with 14 bases remaining between them. The data were produced by immunoSEQ multiplex PCR, yet TCRdb's version contains in-frame clones alone and is incomplete. The sample carries roughly 74,000 clones, 80% to 95% recorded once. The rearrangement uses TRBV2 and TRBJ2-3; possible D gene TRBD1, 5 bases. Material: CD4+ or CD8+ T cells sorted from blood, obtained in a trial of the OX40 agonist ivuxolimab. This receptor was obtained from an adult with an advanced solid tumor such as melanoma, head and neck, liver or kidney cancer. CDR3 nucleotides: TGTGCCAGCAGTGTCGAGAAGGGGATGGATACGCAGTATTTT. Translated, it gives CASSVEKGMDTQYF.